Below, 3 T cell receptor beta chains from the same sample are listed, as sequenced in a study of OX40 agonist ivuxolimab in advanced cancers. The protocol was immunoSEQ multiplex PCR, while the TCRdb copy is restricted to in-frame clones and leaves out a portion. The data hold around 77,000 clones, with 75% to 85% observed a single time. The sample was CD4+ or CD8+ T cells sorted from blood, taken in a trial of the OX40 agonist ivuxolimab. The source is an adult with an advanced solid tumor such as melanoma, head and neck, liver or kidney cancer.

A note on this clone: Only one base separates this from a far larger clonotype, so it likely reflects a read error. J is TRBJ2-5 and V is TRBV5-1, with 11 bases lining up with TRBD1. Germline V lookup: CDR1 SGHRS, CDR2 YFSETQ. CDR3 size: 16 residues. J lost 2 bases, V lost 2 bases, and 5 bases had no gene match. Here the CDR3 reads CASSLAGTGGQETQYF. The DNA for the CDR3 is TGCGCCAGCAGCTTAGCCGGGACAGGGGGACAAGAGACCCAGTACTTC.

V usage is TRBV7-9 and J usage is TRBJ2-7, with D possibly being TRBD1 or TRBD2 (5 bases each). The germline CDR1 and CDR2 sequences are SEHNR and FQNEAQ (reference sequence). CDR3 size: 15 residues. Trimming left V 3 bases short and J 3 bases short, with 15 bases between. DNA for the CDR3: TGTGCCAGCAGCTTTCCGGGACGAGAGGGCTACGAGCAGTACTTC. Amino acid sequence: CASSFPGREGYEQYF. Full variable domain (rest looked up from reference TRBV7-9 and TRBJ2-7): DTGVSQNPRHKITKRGQNVTFRCDPISEHNRLYWYRQTLGQGPEFLTYFQNEAQLEKSRLLSDRFSAERPKGSFSTLEIQRTEQGDSAMYLCASSFPGREGYEQYFGPGTRLTVT.

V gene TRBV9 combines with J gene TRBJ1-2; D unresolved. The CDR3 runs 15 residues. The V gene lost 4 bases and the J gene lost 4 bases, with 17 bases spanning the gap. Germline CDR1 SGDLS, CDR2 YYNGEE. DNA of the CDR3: TGTGCCAGCAGCTTGACGTCAGTGACGGGCTATGGCTACACCTTC. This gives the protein CASSLTSVTGYGYTF.